This TCR beta chain is from a study of human T cells and chemical hapten exposure. The wider study: Yields of TCR per sample differed, chiefly owing to small differences in pooled library volume.

In germline, CDR1 is MNHEY, CDR2 SVGAGI. V gave up 0 bases and J gave up 7 bases, with 16 bases separating them. The CDR3 loop spans 17 amino acids. Regarding time point: patch test 2, 6 weeks after DPC sensitization. Stated treatment: therapeutic diphenylcyclopropenone sensitization with weekly scalp DPC. Extraction of total RNA was performed on unfractionated whole blood. One entry per CDR3 protein, called by TCRdb with MiXCR from the RACE reads. The profile covers 360,000 or so distinct CDR3 sequences, with nearly 6.5% appearing a single time and approximately 5.4% taken by the ten largest. Study-level findings and limits: Following DPC sensitization, TCRs present above 1 in 1000 frequency showed no change. The donors suffered from alopecia, so their immune response may not match that of healthy people.

Turning to this clonotype: Its antigen is still unknown.

This chain links TRBV6-5 with TRBJ1-6, with D uncertain. The receptor's source is a woman aged 18 to 35 with alopecia areata. Some clones in this sample may be carry-over from other donors' samples. The sequenced sample was whole blood, obtained in connection with sensitization to the hapten diphenylcyclopropenone (DPC). Written as DNA, the CDR3 is TGTGCCAGCAGTTACTCTGTAACGGGTGGTGGGAATTCACCCCTCCACTTT. Translated, it gives CASSYSVTGGGNSPLHF.